Sequencing of this T cell receptor beta chain was carried out in a study of T cells in localized non-small cell lung cancer. Details on this clone: Its antigen is undetermined.

TCRdb keeps only in-frame clones here, not all; method: immunoSEQ multiplex PCR. Counted here are 10,000 to 15,000 clones, 86% occurring once; the ten biggest clones make up less than 75%. Study observations and caveats: Uninvolved adjacent lung had more T cell clonality than any other tissue, topping tumor. Elevated circulating T cell density in blood was associated with longer overall survival.

V was clipped by 5 bases and J by 3 bases, with 12 bases between them. The CDR3 length is 14 residues. Germline CDR1 and CDR2: KGHSH and LQKENI. The chain has TRBV18 and TRBJ2-3; perhaps TRBD2 as D (6 bases). This material consisted of peripheral blood, taken before any cancer treatment. The origin of this receptor is an older male donor with stage III lung adenocarcinoma. The DNA of the CDR3 is TGTGCCAGCTCATCGGGAGTGGTGACAGATACGCAGTATTTT. Translated, it gives CASSSGVVTDTQYF.